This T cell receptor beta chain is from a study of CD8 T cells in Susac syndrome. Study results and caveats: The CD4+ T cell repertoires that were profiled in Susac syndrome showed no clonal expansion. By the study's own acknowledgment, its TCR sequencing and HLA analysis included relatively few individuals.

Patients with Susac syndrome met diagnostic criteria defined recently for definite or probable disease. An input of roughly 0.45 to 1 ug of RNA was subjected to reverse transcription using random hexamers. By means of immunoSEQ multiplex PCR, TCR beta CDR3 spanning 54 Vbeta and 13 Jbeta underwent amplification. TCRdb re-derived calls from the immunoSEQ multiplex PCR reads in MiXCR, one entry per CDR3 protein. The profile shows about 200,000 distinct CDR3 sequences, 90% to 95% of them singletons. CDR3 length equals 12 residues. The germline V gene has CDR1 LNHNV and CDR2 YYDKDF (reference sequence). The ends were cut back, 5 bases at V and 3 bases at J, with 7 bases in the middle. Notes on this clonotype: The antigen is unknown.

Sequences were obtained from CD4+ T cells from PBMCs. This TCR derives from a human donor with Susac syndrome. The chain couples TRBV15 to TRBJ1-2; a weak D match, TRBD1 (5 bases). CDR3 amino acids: CATSEGDYGYTF. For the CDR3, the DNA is TGTGCCACCAGCGAAGGGGACTATGGCTACACCTTC.